These 10 T cell receptor beta chains were all obtained from the same sample, sequenced in a study of CD4 T cells in relation to SARS-CoV-2 and coronaviruses. The unexposed donors gave CD4+ T cells in about 2011-2018, prior to COVID-19. CD4+ T cells were isolated from the cells after around 9 days of culture. Their recognized antigens are unknown. The protocol was immunoSEQ multiplex PCR, while the TCRdb copy is restricted to in-frame clones and leaves out a portion. This table has around 16,000 clones, roughly 80% appearing once. Material: CD4+ T cells from PBMCs, cultured in vitro. These receptors were obtained from a human donor in good health.

The V and J genes are TRBV2 and TRBJ1-5; 8 bases agree with TRBD1. The V and J ends lost 9 bases and 0 bases, in that order; junction bases with no gene match: 4. CDR1 is SNHLY and CDR2 is FYNNEI in the germline V gene. CDR3 length: 14 amino acids. The CDR3 DNA is TGTGCCAGTACAGGGGGATATAGCAATCAGCCCCAGCATTTT. Its protein is CASTGGYSNQPQHF.

The chain links TRBV15 to TRBJ2-7, with TRBD2 matching over 15 bases. Trimming cost V 4 bases and J 1 base; bases outside gene matches: 5. The V gene's germline CDR1 is LNHNV and CDR2 YYDKDF (reference sequence). The CDR3 has 17 residues. CDR3 DNA: TGTGCCACCAGCAAGGGACTAGCGGGAGGCGGGTCCTACGAGCAGTACTTC. Residues: CATSKGLAGGGSYEQYF.

The gene calls are TRBV7-2 and TRBJ2-1, with 7 bases matching TRBD1. The CDR3 covers 15 residues. CDR1 SGHTA and CDR2 FQGNSA come from the germline V gene. The V gene end was trimmed by 6 bases and the J gene end by 4 bases; junction bases not matched to a gene: 9. CDR3 in amino acids: CASSFSPGQYNEQFF. The CDR3, as DNA: TGTGCCAGCAGTTTTAGTCCGGGACAGTACAATGAGCAGTTCTTC.

The CDR3: CAISRTDSNQPQHF. The CDR3 DNA follows: TGTGCCATCAGTAGGACAGATAGCAATCAGCCCCAGCATTTT. The J gene is TRBJ1-5, the V gene TRBV10-3, with D possibly TRBD1 on 6 matching bases. Trimming pared 5 bases from V and 0 bases from J, leaving 8 bases between. Germline V gene sequence: CDR1 ENHRY, CDR2 SYGVKD. The CDR3 consists of 14 residues.

This sequence joins TRBV5-4 and TRBJ2-5; 16 nucleotides align to TRBD2. The CDR3 covers 17 residues. In germline, CDR1 is SGHNT, CDR2 YYREEE (reference sequence). V dropped 4 bases and J dropped 5; count of bases not matched to a gene: 8. This chain's CDR3 is CASSGGTSGRATETQYF. The CDR3 bases are TGTGCCAGCAGCGGTGGGACTAGCGGGAGGGCCACGGAGACCCAGTACTTC.

The table lists this clone with a count of one. The chain combines TRBV28 with TRBJ1-6; D remains unclear. The CDR3 runs 13 residues. V was shortened by 7 bases and J by 6 bases, with 10 bases between the two germline ends. The germline V gene encodes CDR1 MDHEN and CDR2 SYDVKM. The CDR3 region is CASTRPTNSPLHF. The CDR3, as DNA: TGTGCCAGCACCCGGCCTACTAATTCACCCCTCCACTTT.

The chain is built from TRBV30 and TRBJ1-1; TRBD1 might be the D (5 bases). Germline assignment: CDR1 GTSNPN and CDR2 SVGIG (reference sequence). Trimming took 4 bases from V and 4 from J, leaving 22 bases between them. The CDR3 covers 16 residues. This chain's CDR3 is CAWNHFGAGRATEAFF. DNA of the CDR3: TGTGCCTGGAATCACTTTGGGGCCGGTCGGGCCACTGAAGCTTTCTTT.

V is TRBV28 and J is TRBJ2-3; D is ambiguous. V lost 6 bases and J lost 1, with 8 bases in between. Germline V gives CDR1 MDHEN, CDR2 SYDVKM. The CDR3 is 13 residues long. This CDR3 reads CASSPGRTDTQYF. The CDR3 DNA sequence: TGTGCCAGCAGCCCCGGCCGCACAGATACGCAGTATTTT.

V is TRBV18 and J is TRBJ1-6, with D hard to call. Germline-derived CDR1 and CDR2 are KGHSH and LQKENI. Trimming stripped 6 bases from V and 9 bases from J, with 18 bases between. CDR3 size: 15 residues. CDR3 amino acids: CASSLSVEKSSPLHF. The CDR3 nucleotides are TGTGCCAGCTCCCTCTCCGTGGAAAAAAGTTCACCCCTCCACTTT.

The rearrangement links TRBV5-1 to TRBJ1-6; D is undetermined. Trimming removed 1 base at V and 7 bases at J, with 3 bases between. The CDR3 loop spans 12 amino acids. Germline V gene data show CDR1 as SGHRS and CDR2 as YFSETQ. Written as DNA, the CDR3 is TGCGCCAGCAGCTTGCAAAATTCACCCCTCCACTTT. This gives the protein CASSLQNSPLHF.